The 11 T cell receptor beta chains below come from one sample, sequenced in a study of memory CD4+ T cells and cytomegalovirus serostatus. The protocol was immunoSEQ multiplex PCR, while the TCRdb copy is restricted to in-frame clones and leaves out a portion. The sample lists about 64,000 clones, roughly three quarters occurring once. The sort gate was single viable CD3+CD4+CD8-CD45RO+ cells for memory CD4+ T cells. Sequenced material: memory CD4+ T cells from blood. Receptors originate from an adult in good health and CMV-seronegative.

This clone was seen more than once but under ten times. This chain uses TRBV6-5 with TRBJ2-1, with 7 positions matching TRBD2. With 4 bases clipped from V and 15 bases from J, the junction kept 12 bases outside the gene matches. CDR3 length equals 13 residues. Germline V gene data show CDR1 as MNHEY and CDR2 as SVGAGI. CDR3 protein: CASSLPPGLLWFF. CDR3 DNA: TGTGCCAGCAGTTTGCCCCCGGGACTACTTTGGTTCTTC.

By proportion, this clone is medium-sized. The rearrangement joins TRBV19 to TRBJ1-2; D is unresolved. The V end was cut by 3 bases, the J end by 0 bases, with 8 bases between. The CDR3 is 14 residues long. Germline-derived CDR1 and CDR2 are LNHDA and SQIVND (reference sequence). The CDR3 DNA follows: TGTGCCAGTAGTATGGGAAGTACTAACTATGGCTACACCTTC. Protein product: CASSMGSTNYGYTF. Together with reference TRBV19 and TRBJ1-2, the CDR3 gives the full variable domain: DGGITQSPKYLFRKEGQNVTLSCEQNLNHDAMYWYRQDPGQGLRLIYYSQIVNDFQKGDIAEGYSVSREKKESFPLTVTSAQKNPTAFYLCASSMGSTNYGYTFGSGTRLTVV.

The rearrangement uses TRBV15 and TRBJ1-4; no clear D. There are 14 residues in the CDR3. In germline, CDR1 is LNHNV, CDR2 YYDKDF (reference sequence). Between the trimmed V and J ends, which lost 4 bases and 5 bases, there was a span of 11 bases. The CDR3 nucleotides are TGTGCCACCAGCACACGACAAGTCAATGAAAAACTGTTTTTT. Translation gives CATSTRQVNEKLFF.

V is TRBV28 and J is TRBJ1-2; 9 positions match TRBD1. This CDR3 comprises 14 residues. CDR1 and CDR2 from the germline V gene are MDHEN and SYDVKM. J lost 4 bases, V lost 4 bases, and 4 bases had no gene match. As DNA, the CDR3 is TGTGCCAGCAGTTCCTTGGACAGGGGCTATGGCTACACCTTC. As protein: CASSSLDRGYGYTF.

The CDR3, as DNA: TGTGCCAGCAGCTTACGGGGTACTGGGGCCAACGTCCTGACTTTC. Amino acid sequence: CASSLRGTGANVLTF. The rearrangement joins TRBV7-8 to TRBJ2-6, with D possibly being TRBD2 (5 bases). V gave up 2 bases and J gave up 2 bases, with 7 bases separating them. This CDR3 region has 15 residues. Germline-derived CDR1 and CDR2 are SGHVS and FQNEAQ.

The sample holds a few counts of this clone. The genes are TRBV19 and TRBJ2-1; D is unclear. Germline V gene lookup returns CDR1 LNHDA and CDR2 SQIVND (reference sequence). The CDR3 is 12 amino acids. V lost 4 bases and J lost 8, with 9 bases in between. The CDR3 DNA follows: TGTGCCAGTAGTAGGGTTTGGGATGAGCAGTTCTTC. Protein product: CASSRVWDEQFF.

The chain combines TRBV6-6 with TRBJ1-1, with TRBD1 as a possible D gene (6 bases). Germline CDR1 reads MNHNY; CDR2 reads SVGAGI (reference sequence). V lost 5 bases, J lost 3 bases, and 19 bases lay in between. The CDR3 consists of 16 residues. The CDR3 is CASSRGNRASYTEAFF. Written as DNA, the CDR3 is TGTGCCAGCAGTCGTGGGAACAGGGCTTCTTACACTGAAGCTTTCTTT.

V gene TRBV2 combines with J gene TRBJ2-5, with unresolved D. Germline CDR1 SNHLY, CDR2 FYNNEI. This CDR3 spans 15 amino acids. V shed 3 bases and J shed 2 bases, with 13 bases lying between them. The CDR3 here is CASSDPIGAQETQYF. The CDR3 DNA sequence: TGTGCCAGCAGTGATCCCATTGGAGCTCAAGAGACCCAGTACTTC.

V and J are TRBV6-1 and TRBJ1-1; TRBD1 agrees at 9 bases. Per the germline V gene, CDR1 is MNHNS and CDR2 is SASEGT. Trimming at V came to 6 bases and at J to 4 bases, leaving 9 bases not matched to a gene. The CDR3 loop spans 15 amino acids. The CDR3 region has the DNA TGTGCCAGCAGGGACAGGGGTGGGTTGGGCACTGAAGCTTTCTTT. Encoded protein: CASRDRGGLGTEAFF.

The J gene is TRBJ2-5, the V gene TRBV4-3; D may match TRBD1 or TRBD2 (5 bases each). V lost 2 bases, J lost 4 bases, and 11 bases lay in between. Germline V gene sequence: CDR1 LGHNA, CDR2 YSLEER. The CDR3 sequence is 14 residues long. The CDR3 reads CASSQMGERETQYF. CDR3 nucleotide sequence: TGCGCCAGCAGCCAAATGGGGGAGAGAGAGACCCAGTACTTC.

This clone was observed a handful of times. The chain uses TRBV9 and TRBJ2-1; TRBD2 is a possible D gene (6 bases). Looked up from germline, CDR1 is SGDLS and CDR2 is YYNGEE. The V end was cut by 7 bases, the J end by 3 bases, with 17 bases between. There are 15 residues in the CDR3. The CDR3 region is CASSLAKGLYNEQFF. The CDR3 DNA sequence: TGTGCCAGCTCCCTAGCGAAGGGTCTCTACAATGAGCAGTTCTTC.